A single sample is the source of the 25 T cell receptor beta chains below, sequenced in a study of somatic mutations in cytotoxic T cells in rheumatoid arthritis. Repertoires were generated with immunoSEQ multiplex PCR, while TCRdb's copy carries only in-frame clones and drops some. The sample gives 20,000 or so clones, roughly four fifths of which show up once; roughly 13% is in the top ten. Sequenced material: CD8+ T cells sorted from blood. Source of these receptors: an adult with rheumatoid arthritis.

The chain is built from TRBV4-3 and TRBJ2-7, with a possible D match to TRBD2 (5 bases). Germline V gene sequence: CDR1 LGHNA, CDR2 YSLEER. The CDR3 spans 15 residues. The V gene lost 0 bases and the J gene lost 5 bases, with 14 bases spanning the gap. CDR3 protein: CASSQDRASPDEQYF. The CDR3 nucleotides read TGCGCCAGCAGCCAAGATAGGGCTAGCCCAGACGAGCAGTACTTC.

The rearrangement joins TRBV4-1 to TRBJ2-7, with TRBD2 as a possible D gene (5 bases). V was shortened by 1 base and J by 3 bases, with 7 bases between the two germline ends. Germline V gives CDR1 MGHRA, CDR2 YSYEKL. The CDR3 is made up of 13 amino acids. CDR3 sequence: CASSQAGDYEQYF. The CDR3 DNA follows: TGCGCCAGCAGCCAAGCCGGGGACTACGAGCAGTACTTC.

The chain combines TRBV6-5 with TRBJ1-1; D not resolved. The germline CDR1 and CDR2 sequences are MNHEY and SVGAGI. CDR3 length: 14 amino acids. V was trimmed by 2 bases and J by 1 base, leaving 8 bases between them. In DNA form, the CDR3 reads TGTGCCAGCAGTTACAGCCTTGGGAACACTGAAGCTTTCTTT. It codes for CASSYSLGNTEAFF.

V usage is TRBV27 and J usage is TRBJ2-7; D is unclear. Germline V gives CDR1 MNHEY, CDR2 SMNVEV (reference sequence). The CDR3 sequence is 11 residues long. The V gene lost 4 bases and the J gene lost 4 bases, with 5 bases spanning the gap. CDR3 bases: TGTGCCAGCAGTTCCGGTTACGAGCAGTACTTC. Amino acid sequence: CASSSGYEQYF.

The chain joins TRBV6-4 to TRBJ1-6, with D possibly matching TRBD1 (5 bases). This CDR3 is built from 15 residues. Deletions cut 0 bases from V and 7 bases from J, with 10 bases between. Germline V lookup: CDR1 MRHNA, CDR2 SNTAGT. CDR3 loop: CASSDSTDGNSPLHF. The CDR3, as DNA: TGTGCCAGCAGTGACTCGACAGACGGCAATTCACCCCTCCACTTT.

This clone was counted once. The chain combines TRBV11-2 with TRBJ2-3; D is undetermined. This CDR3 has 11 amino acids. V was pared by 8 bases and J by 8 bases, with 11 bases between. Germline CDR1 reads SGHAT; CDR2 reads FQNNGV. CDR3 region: CASWGLGTQYF. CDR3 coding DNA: TGTGCCAGCTGGGGATTGGGTACGCAGTATTTT.

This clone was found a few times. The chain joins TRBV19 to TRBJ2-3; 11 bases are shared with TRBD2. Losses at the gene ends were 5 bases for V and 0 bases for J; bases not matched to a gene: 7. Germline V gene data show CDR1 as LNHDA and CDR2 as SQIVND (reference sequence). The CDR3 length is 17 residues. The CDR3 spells CASSLAGGPPSTDTQYF. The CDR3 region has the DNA TGTGCCAGTAGTCTAGCGGGAGGACCCCCTAGCACAGATACGCAGTATTTT.

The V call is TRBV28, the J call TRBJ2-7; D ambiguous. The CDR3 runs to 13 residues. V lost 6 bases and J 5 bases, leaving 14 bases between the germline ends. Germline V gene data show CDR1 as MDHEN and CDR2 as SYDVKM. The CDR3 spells CASRLAGLDEQYF. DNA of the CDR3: TGTGCCAGCAGACTTGCCGGGCTGGACGAGCAGTACTTC. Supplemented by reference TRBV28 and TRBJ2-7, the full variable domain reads DVKVTQSSRYLVKRTGEKVFLECVQDMDHENMFWYRQDPGLGLRLIYFSYDVKMKEKGDIPEGYSVSREKKERFSLILESASTNQTSMYLCASRLAGLDEQYFGPGTRLTVT.

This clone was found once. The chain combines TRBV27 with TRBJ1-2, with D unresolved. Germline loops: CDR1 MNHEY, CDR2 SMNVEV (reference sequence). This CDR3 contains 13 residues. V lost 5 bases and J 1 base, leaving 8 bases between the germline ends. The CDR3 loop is CASSPGFNYGYTF. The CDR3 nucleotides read TGTGCCAGCAGTCCCGGGTTTAACTATGGCTACACCTTC.

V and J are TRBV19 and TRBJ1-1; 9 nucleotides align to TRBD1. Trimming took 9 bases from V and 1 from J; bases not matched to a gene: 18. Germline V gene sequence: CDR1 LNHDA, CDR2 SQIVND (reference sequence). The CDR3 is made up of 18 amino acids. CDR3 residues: CASQLGQGGVNSNTEAFF. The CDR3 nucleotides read TGTGCCAGCCAATTGGGACAGGGAGGAGTAAACTCGAACACTGAAGCTTTCTTT.

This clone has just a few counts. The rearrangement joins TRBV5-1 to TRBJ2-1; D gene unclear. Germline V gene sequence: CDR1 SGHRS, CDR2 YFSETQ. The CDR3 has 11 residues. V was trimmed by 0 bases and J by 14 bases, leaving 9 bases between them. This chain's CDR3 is CASSLAGPEFF. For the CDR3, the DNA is TGCGCCAGCAGCTTGGCGGGTCCGGAGTTCTTC. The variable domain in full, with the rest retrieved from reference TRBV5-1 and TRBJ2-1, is KAGVTQTPRYLIKTRGQQVTLSCSPISGHRSVSWYQQTPGQGLQFLFEYFSETQRNKGNFPGRFSGRQFSNSRSEMNVSTLELGDSALYLCASSLAGPEFFGPGTRLTVL.

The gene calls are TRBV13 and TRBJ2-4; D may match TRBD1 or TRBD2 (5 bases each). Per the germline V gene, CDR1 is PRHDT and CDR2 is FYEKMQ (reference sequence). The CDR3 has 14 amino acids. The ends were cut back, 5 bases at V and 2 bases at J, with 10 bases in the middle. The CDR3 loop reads CASSLQDSKNIQYF. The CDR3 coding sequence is TGTGCCAGCAGCCTACAGGACTCCAAAAACATTCAGTACTTC.

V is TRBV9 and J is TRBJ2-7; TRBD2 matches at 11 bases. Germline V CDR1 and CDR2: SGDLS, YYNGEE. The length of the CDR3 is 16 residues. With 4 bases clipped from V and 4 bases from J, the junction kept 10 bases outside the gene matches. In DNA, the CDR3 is TGTGCCAGCAGCTCCGGGACTAGCGGTCGTGGGTACGAGCAGTACTTC. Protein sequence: CASSSGTSGRGYEQYF.

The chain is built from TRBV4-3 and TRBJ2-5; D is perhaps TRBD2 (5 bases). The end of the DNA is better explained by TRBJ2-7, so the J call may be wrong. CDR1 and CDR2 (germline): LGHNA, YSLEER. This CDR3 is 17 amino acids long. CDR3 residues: CASSQEMGGAEAYEQYF. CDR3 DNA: TGCGCCAGCAGCCAAGAGATGGGCGGAGCGGAAGCGTACGAGCAGTACTTC.

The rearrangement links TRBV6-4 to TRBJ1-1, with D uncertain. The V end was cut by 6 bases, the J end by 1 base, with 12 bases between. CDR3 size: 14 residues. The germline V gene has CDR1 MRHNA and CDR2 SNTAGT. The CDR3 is CASRPVAGNTEAFF. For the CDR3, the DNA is TGTGCCAGCAGGCCGGTGGCGGGGAACACTGAAGCTTTCTTT.

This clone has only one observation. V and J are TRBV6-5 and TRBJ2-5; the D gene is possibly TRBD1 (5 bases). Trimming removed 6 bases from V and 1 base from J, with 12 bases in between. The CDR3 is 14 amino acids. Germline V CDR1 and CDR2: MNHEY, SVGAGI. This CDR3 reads CASRPQGSQETQYF. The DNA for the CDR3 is TGTGCCAGCAGGCCCCAGGGATCCCAAGAGACCCAGTACTTC.

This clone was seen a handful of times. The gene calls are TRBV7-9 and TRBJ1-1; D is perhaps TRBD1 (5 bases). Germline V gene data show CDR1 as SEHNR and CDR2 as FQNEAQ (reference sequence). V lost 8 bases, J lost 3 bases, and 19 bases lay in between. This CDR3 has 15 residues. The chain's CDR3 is CASPGDSPGDTEAFF. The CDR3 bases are TGTGCCAGCCCGGGCGACAGTCCGGGGGACACTGAAGCTTTCTTT.

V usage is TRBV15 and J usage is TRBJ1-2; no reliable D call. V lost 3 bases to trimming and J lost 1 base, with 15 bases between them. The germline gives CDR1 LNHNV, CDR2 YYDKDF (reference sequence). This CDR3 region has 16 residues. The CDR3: CATSSPKGRVNYGYTF. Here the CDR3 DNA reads TGTGCCACCAGCAGCCCCAAGGGCAGAGTTAACTATGGCTACACCTTC.

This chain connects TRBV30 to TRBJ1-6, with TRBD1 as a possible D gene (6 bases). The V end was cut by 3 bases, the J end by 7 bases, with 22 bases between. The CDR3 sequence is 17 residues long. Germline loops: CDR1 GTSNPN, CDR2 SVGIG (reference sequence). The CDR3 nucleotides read TGTGCCTGGAGCTACGGGGGGCAGACTCCTCCAAATTCACCCCTCCACTTT. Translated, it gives CAWSYGGQTPPNSPLHF.

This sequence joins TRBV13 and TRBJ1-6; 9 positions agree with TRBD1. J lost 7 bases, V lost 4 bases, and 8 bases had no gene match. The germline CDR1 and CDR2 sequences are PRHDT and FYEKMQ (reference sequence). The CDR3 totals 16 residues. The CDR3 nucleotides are TGTGCCAGCAGCTCCCGGGACAGGGTGGGGAATTCACCCCTCCACTTT. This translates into CASSSRDRVGNSPLHF.

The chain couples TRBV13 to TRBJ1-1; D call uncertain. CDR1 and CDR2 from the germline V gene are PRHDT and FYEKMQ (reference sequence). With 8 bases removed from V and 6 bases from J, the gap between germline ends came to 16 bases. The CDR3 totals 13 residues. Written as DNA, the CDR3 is TGTGCCAGCCGGACGGGGTCGACCGCTGAAGCTTTCTTT. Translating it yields CASRTGSTAEAFF.

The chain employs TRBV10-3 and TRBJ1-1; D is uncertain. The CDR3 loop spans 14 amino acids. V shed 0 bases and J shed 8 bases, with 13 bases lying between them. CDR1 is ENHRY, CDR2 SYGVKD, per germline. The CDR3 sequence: CAISESTRGFEAFF. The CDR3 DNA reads TGTGCCATCAGTGAGTCGACTCGCGGCTTCGAAGCTTTCTTT.

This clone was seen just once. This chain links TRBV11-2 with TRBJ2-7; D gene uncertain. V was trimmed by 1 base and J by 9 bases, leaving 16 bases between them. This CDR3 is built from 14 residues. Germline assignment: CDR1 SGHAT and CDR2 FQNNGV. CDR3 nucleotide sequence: TGTGCCAGCAGCTTAGGACGGCACGCTTGGGGGCAGTACTTC. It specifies CASSLGRHAWGQYF.

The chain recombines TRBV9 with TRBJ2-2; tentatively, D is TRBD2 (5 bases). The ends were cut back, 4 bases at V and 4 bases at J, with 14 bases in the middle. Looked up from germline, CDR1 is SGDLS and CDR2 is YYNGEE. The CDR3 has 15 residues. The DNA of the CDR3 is TGTGCCAGCAGCACCGCCGGCGGGCGCACCGGGGAGCTGTTTTTT. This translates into CASSTAGGRTGELFF. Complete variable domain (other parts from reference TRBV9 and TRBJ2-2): DSGVTQTPKHLITATGQRVTLRCSPRSGDLSVYWYQQSLDQGLQFLIQYYNGEERAKGNILERFSAQQFPDLHSELNLSSLELGDSALYFCASSTAGGRTGELFFGEGSRLTVL.

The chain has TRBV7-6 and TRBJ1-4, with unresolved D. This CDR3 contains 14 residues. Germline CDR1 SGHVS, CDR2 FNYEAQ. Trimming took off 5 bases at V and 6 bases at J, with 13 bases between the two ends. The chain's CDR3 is CASSPEALDEKLFF. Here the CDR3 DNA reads TGTGCCAGCAGCCCAGAGGCATTGGATGAAAAACTGTTTTTT.